One and the same sample provided the 21 T cell receptor beta chains below, sequenced in a study of blood T cell dynamics during melanoma immunotherapy. The data were produced by immunoSEQ multiplex PCR, yet TCRdb's version contains in-frame clones alone and is incomplete. The sample consists of approximately 15,000 clones, approximately 90% of them appearing once. Time point in this sample: week 3, after first cycle of checkpoint inhibitor. Here the sequenced sample was blood, taken from a patient treated with checkpoint blockade. The receptor source for this set is a human donor with melanoma.

The chain joins TRBV7-8 to TRBJ2-1; D unresolved. Germline loops: CDR1 SGHVS, CDR2 FQNEAQ. This CDR3 region has 16 residues. V lost 2 bases to trimming and J lost 0 bases, with 11 bases between them. CDR3 loop: CASSLRAVSSYNEQFF. CDR3 in DNA: TGTGCCAGCAGCTTACGGGCGGTAAGCTCCTACAATGAGCAGTTCTTC.

The chain links TRBV5-4 to TRBJ1-1, with TRBD1 as a possible D gene (5 bases). Trimming took off 3 bases at V and 2 bases at J, with 14 bases between the two ends. Germline CDR1 is SGHNT and CDR2 is YYREEE (reference sequence). The CDR3 covers 15 residues. This chain's CDR3 is CASSYYSGTNTEAFF. CDR3 DNA: TGTGCCAGCAGCTATTATAGTGGGACCAACACTGAAGCTTTCTTT.

The V call is TRBV7-9, the J call TRBJ2-3; 10 bases align to TRBD1. The germline V gene has CDR1 SEHNR and CDR2 FQNEAQ (reference sequence). This CDR3 contains 15 residues. V shed 5 bases and J 2 bases; nucleotides not matched to a gene: 4. CDR3 nucleotides: TGTGCCAGCAGCCGGACAGGGGGTTTCACAGATACGCAGTATTTT. It is translated as CASSRTGGFTDTQYF.

The CDR3 DNA follows: TGTGCCAGTAGTTACCAACCCGGGGGGGCCACTGAAGCTTTCTTT. Translating gives CASSYQPGGATEAFF. This chain links TRBV19 with TRBJ1-1; tentative D call: TRBD1 (6 bases). The CDR3 is 15 residues long. V was pared by 5 bases and J by 4 bases, with 17 bases between. Per germline, CDR1 LNHDA and CDR2 SQIVND (reference sequence).

The genes are TRBV5-1 and TRBJ1-4; no clear D gene. The CDR3 length is 16 residues. The V and J ends lost 0 bases and 4 bases respectively, with 13 bases between them. CDR1 is SGHRS and CDR2 is YFSETQ in the germline V gene. CDR3 DNA sequence: TGCGCCAGCAGCTTGGACTTAGGCAGGATTAATGAAAAACTGTTTTTT. It translates to CASSLDLGRINEKLFF.

This chain connects TRBV7-9 to TRBJ1-2; D is undetermined. Trimming took off 1 base at V and 8 bases at J, with 14 bases between the two ends. CDR1 and CDR2 (germline): SEHNR, FQNEAQ (reference sequence). The CDR3 runs 14 residues. This chain's CDR3 is CASSLGRSRRGYTF. CDR3 DNA: TGTGCCAGCAGCTTAGGGCGGTCCCGCCGGGGCTACACCTTC.

This chain links TRBV27 with TRBJ2-2; D ambiguous. The germline gives CDR1 MNHEY, CDR2 SMNVEV (reference sequence). V dropped 5 bases and J dropped 4 bases, with 8 bases sitting between them. This CDR3 comprises 13 residues. The CDR3 here is CASSRYGTGELFF. In DNA, the CDR3 is TGTGCCAGCAGTAGGTATGGCACCGGGGAGCTGTTTTTT.

The V and J genes are TRBV7-2 and TRBJ2-2, with 8 bases lining up with TRBD2. The ends lost 7 bases at V and 1 base at J; junction bases unmatched: 5. Germline-derived CDR1 and CDR2 are SGHTA and FQGNSA. The CDR3 length is 15 residues. This CDR3 reads CASTLLAGNTGELFF. In DNA, the CDR3 is TGTGCCAGCACCCTCCTAGCGGGGAACACCGGGGAGCTGTTTTTT. Based on the CDR3 plus reference TRBV7-2 and TRBJ2-2, the full variable domain is GAGVSQSPSNKVTEKGKDVELRCDPISGHTALYWYRQSLGQGLEFLIYFQGNSAPDKSGLPSDRFSAERTGGSVSTLTIQRTQQEDSAVYLCASTLLAGNTGELFFGEGSRLTVL.

This rearrangement joins TRBV7-9 to TRBJ2-7; either TRBD1 or TRBD2 may fit D (5 bases each). The germline V and J ends were trimmed by 6 bases and 0 bases, with 15 bases remaining between them. CDR3 length: 15 amino acids. CDR1 is SEHNR and CDR2 is FQNEAQ in the germline V gene (reference sequence). This chain's CDR3 is CASRRGTSSSYEQYF. CDR3 nucleotide sequence: TGTGCCAGCAGACGAGGGACGTCGAGCTCCTACGAGCAGTACTTC.

The chain carries TRBV29-1 and TRBJ1-1, with D unclear. Trimming removed 5 bases from V and 1 base from J, with 11 bases in between. Germline V gene lookup returns CDR1 SQVTM and CDR2 ANQGSEA. The CDR3 has 13 amino acids. Here the CDR3 reads CSVIRTENTEAFF. CDR3 coding DNA: TGCAGCGTTATCCGGACCGAGAACACTGAAGCTTTCTTT.

With regard to this clone: It is unclear where the CDR3 begins or ends on the DNA, so no DNA is shown, and the CDR3 is as TCRdb lists it. The chain employs TRBV6-5 and TRBJ2-5. CDR1 is MNHEY, CDR2 SVGAGI, per germline. Inclusive of both ends, the CDR3 amounts to 12 amino acids. CDR3 loop: CASSSSVGTQYF.

The chain joins TRBV5-1 to TRBJ2-1; TRBD2 matches at 16 bases. The J segment lost 12 bases and the V segment lost 4 bases, leaving 4 bases of the junction unmatched. This CDR3 is 14 amino acids long. Looked up from germline, CDR1 is SGHRS and CDR2 is YFSETQ. CDR3 residues: CASSHGTSGRGQFF. The CDR3 bases are TGCGCCAGCAGCCACGGGACTAGCGGGAGGGGGCAGTTCTTC.

This chain joins TRBV6-6 and TRBJ2-7, with 7 bases identical to TRBD1. This CDR3 spans 14 amino acids. The V and J ends lost 5 bases and 2 bases, in that order; junction bases with no gene match: 6. Germline CDR1 and CDR2: MNHNY and SVGAGI (reference sequence). CDR3 in amino acids: CASSDTGAAYEQYF. The CDR3 DNA is TGTGCCAGCAGTGATACAGGGGCGGCCTACGAGCAGTACTTC.

This chain links TRBV11-3 with TRBJ2-5; 11 bases agree with TRBD1. V shed 5 bases, J shed 5 bases, and the junction held 16 bases outside the gene matches. This CDR3 is 18 amino acids long. The germline V gene has CDR1 SGHNT and CDR2 YENEEA. The DNA of the CDR3 is TGTGCCAGCAGCAAAAAAGAGAAGGACAGGGGGCTAGTGGAGACCCAGTACTTC. It encodes CASSKKEKDRGLVETQYF.

This chain joins TRBV9 and TRBJ1-2; 8 bases are shared with TRBD1. Germline V gene sequence: CDR1 SGDLS, CDR2 YYNGEE. This CDR3 is built from 14 residues. Losses at the gene ends were 3 bases for V and 6 bases for J; bases not matched to a gene: 7. The CDR3 region has the DNA TGTGCCAGCAGCGCGCCGCAGGGGGCTGATGGCTACACCTTC. Residues: CASSAPQGADGYTF.

The V gene is TRBV4-1, the J gene TRBJ2-7, with D tentatively TRBD1 or TRBD2 (5 bases each). Germline V CDR1 and CDR2: MGHRA, YSYEKL. Between the trimmed V and J ends, which lost 0 bases and 4 bases, there was a span of 13 bases. The CDR3 length is 15 residues. The CDR3 sequence: CASSQEGELGYEQYF. CDR3 nucleotide sequence: TGCGCCAGCAGCCAAGAAGGGGAGCTAGGATACGAGCAGTACTTC.

This chain connects TRBV19 to TRBJ2-3; 9 bases fit TRBD2. The CDR3 contains 16 residues. Germline V gene lookup returns CDR1 LNHDA and CDR2 SQIVND (reference sequence). With 3 bases clipped from V and 8 bases from J, the junction kept 12 bases outside the gene matches. The CDR3 loop is CASSIRLAGPQGTQYF. The DNA of the CDR3 is TGTGCCAGTAGTATCAGGCTAGCGGGACCCCAGGGTACGCAGTATTTT.

This clone occurred once. This rearrangement joins TRBV7-2 to TRBJ2-7, with D perhaps TRBD1 or TRBD2 (5 bases each). In germline, CDR1 is SGHTA, CDR2 FQGNSA. The V end lost 5 bases, the J end lost 6 bases, and 17 bases lay between the germline ends. The CDR3 consists of 14 residues. CDR3 in amino acids: CASSNLEGRGEQYF. DNA for the CDR3: TGTGCCAGCAGCAACCTCGAGGGGCGTGGCGAGCAGTACTTC.

CDR3 coding DNA: TGTGCCAGTAGTATACAGGCCTCAACTAATGAAAAACTGTTTTTT. Encoded protein: CASSIQASTNEKLFF. The chain couples TRBV19 to TRBJ1-4; D not certain. The CDR3 consists of 15 residues. V lost 2 bases to trimming and J lost 0 bases, with 7 bases between them. The germline gives CDR1 LNHDA, CDR2 SQIVND (reference sequence).

This rearrangement joins TRBV27 to TRBJ1-2; TRBD1 agrees at 9 bases. The germline CDR1 and CDR2 sequences are MNHEY and SMNVEV (reference sequence). The CDR3 runs to 17 residues. V dropped 5 bases and J dropped 2; count of bases not matched to a gene: 12. The CDR3 loop reads CASSPQKQGAANYGYTF. The DNA of the CDR3 is TGTGCCAGCAGTCCTCAAAAACAGGGGGCGGCGAACTATGGCTACACCTTC.

The CDR3 region is CASSSRTGVDTQYF. The CDR3 DNA follows: TGTGCCAGCAGTTCGCGGACAGGGGTAGATACGCAGTATTTT. The chain has TRBV27 and TRBJ2-3, with 9 nucleotides matching TRBD1. Per germline, CDR1 MNHEY and CDR2 SMNVEV (reference sequence). J lost 5 bases, V lost 4 bases, and 4 bases had no gene match. The CDR3 consists of 14 residues.